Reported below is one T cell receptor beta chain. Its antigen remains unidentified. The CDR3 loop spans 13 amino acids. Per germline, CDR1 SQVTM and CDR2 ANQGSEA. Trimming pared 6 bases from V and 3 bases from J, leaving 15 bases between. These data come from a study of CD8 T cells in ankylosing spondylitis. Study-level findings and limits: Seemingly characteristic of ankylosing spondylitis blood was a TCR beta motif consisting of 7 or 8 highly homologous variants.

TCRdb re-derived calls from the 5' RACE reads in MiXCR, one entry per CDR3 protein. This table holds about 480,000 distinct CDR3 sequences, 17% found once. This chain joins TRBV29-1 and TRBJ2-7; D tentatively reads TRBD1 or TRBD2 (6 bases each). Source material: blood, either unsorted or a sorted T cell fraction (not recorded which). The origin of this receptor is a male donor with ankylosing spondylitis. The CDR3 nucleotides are TGCAGCGTCGGGGTGGGGGGCAGCTACGAGCAGTACTTC. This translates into CSVGVGGSYEQYF.